The entry that follows covers one T cell receptor (beta chain) sequence. This entry belongs to a study of cytomegalovirus exposure and HLA in healthy donors. It was with 60 Vbeta and 13 Jbeta primers that the PCR ran. Only in-frame clones appear in the TCRdb table, and some are missing; sequencing was by immunoSEQ multiplex PCR. This sample has roughly 140,000 clones, with roughly 76% found just once. V dropped 7 bases and J dropped 10 bases, with 17 bases sitting between them. The germline V gene has CDR1 SQVTM and CDR2 ANQGSEA. The CDR3 spans 13 residues. This chain joins TRBV29-1 and TRBJ1-6, with D possibly TRBD1 on 6 matching bases. The clonotype comes from a female donor in good health and CMV-seronegative. The sequencing sample was made of PBMCs. The CDR3 DNA sequence: TGCAGCGCCCCCAGGGGCGGTAAGTCACCCCTCCACTTT. Translating gives CSAPRGGKSPLHF.